One sample yielded the 22 T cell receptor beta chains listed below, sequenced in a study of OX40 agonist ivuxolimab in advanced cancers. Clones were read by immunoSEQ multiplex PCR, and TCRdb kept only the in-frame ones, dropping some. The sample has approximately 80,000 clones, almost 85% seen once. Specimen: CD4+ or CD8+ T cells sorted from blood, collected in a trial of the OX40 agonist ivuxolimab. These receptors came from an adult with an advanced solid tumor such as melanoma, head and neck, liver or kidney cancer.

The rearrangement links TRBV5-4 to TRBJ1-2; 9 bases line up with TRBD1. The V gene end was trimmed by 3 bases and the J gene end by 6 bases; junction bases not matched to a gene: 3. The length of the CDR3 is 13 residues. Germline V gene data show CDR1 as SGHNT and CDR2 as YYREEE (reference sequence). CDR3 sequence reads: CASSSTGGDGYTF. The CDR3 DNA follows: TGTGCCAGCAGCTCAACAGGGGGCGATGGCTACACCTTC. The whole variable domain, filled in from reference TRBV5-4 and TRBJ1-2, reads ETGVTQSPTHLIKTRGQQVTLRCSSQSGHNTVSWYQQALGQGPQFIFQYYREEENGRGNFPPRFSGLQFPNYSSELNVNALELDDSALYLCASSSTGGDGYTFGSGTRLTVV.

This sequence joins TRBV30 and TRBJ2-3, with TRBD2 matching over 7 bases. V dropped 0 bases and J dropped 3; count of bases not matched to a gene: 3. Germline V gene lookup returns CDR1 GTSNPN and CDR2 SVGIG (reference sequence). This CDR3 has 14 amino acids. The CDR3 sequence: CAWSVGGGTDTQYF. For the CDR3, the DNA is TGTGCCTGGAGTGTTGGCGGGGGAACAGATACGCAGTATTTT.

The chain carries TRBV7-3 and TRBJ1-1, with D possibly being TRBD1 (6 bases). CDR1 and CDR2 from the germline V gene are SGHTA and FQGTGA. This CDR3 is 14 amino acids long. The V end lost 3 bases, the J end lost 1 base, and 9 bases lay between the germline ends. The DNA for the CDR3 is TGTGCCAGCAGCTTGCAGGGGAGGAACACTGAAGCTTTCTTT. It yields the protein CASSLQGRNTEAFF.

The chain employs TRBV7-7 and TRBJ1-1; D unclear. In germline, CDR1 is SSHAT, CDR2 FNYEAQ (reference sequence). The CDR3 runs 13 residues. V lost 3 bases and J 4 bases, leaving 9 bases between the germline ends. CDR3: CASSLVEGTEAFF. As DNA, the CDR3 is TGTGCCAGCAGCTTGGTGGAGGGCACTGAAGCTTTCTTT. Filled out from reference TRBV7-7 and TRBJ1-1, the complete variable domain reads GAGVSQSPRYKVTKRGQDVTLRCDPISSHATLYWYQQALGQGPEFLTYFNYEAQPDKSGLPSDRFSAERPEGSISTLTIQRTEQRDSAMYRCASSLVEGTEAFFGQGTRLTVV.

This chain joins TRBV7-2 and TRBJ2-1, with D maybe TRBD2 (6 bases). CDR1 is SGHTA and CDR2 is FQGNSA in the germline V gene. V shed 5 bases and J shed 9 bases, with 14 bases lying between them. This CDR3 is 13 amino acids long. The CDR3 protein is CASSDSAGGEQFF. In nucleotides, the CDR3 is TGTGCCAGCAGCGACAGTGCCGGGGGTGAGCAGTTCTTC.

This chain's CDR3 is CASSILGTGNTEAFF. Here the CDR3 DNA reads TGTGCCAGTAGTATCCTAGGGACGGGGAACACTGAAGCTTTCTTT. The chain carries TRBV19 and TRBJ1-1; weak D call: TRBD1 (5 bases). The germline CDR1 and CDR2 sequences are LNHDA and SQIVND (reference sequence). Trimming stripped 3 bases from V and 1 base from J, with 12 bases between. CDR3 length equals 15 residues.

The rearrangement links TRBV19 to TRBJ2-1; D ambiguous. Germline loops: CDR1 LNHDA, CDR2 SQIVND (reference sequence). V was trimmed by 3 bases and J by 6 bases, leaving 9 bases between them. CDR3 length: 13 residues. CDR3 region: CASSIGRLNEQFF. Written as DNA, the CDR3 is TGTGCCAGTAGTATTGGCCGCCTCAATGAGCAGTTCTTC. Complete variable domain (other parts from reference TRBV19 and TRBJ2-1): DGGITQSPKYLFRKEGQNVTLSCEQNLNHDAMYWYRQDPGQGLRLIYYSQIVNDFQKGDIAEGYSVSREKKESFPLTVTSAQKNPTAFYLCASSIGRLNEQFFGPGTRLTVL.

The V call is TRBV2, the J call TRBJ1-6; D is possibly TRBD1 (5 bases). The germline V and J ends were trimmed by 3 bases and 7 bases, with 7 bases remaining between them. From germline, CDR1 is SNHLY and CDR2 FYNNEI. The CDR3 is 13 residues long. The CDR3 protein is CASSDRENSPLHF. The CDR3 DNA follows: TGTGCCAGCAGTGACAGGGAGAATTCACCCCTCCACTTT.

The chain carries TRBV6-6 and TRBJ1-2, with D perhaps matching TRBD1 (5 bases). This CDR3 comprises 13 residues. CDR1 MNHNY and CDR2 SVGAGI come from the germline V gene (reference sequence). With 3 bases removed from V and 6 bases from J, the gap between germline ends came to 11 bases. As DNA, the CDR3 is TGTGCCAGCAGTTATTTGCAGGGACATGGCTACACCTTC. The encoded protein is CASSYLQGHGYTF.

CDR3: CASSPAGGGSFYNEQFF. CDR3 coding DNA: TGTGCCAGCAGCCCCGCGGGGGGAGGGTCCTTCTACAATGAGCAGTTCTTC. The chain uses TRBV7-9 and TRBJ2-1, with 8 positions matching TRBD2. The CDR3 has 17 amino acids. After removal of 5 bases from V and 3 bases from J, the junction contained 12 bases not matched to a gene. From germline, CDR1 is SEHNR and CDR2 FQNEAQ (reference sequence).

This rearrangement joins TRBV7-3 to TRBJ1-1, with D hard to call. V lost 3 bases to trimming and J lost 5 bases, with 10 bases between them. CDR1 is SGHTA and CDR2 is FQGTGA in the germline V gene. This CDR3 is 13 amino acids long. The CDR3 region has the DNA TGTGCCAGCAGCTTCGTAGGCCGGACTGAAGCTTTCTTT. This encodes CASSFVGRTEAFF.

The rearrangement links TRBV29-1 to TRBJ1-2; TRBD1 agrees at 7 bases. The V gene end was trimmed by 4 bases and the J gene end by 4 bases; junction bases not matched to a gene: 3. The CDR3 is made up of 12 amino acids. Germline loops: CDR1 SQVTM, CDR2 ANQGSEA. CDR3 in amino acids: CSVGGQSYGYTF. In nucleotides, the CDR3 is TGCAGCGTTGGGGGACAGAGCTATGGCTACACCTTC. The variable domain in full, completed from reference TRBV29-1 and TRBJ1-2, reads SAVISQKPSRDICQRGTSLTIQCQVDSQVTMMFWYRQQPGQSLTLIATANQGSEATYESGFVIDKFPISRPNLTFSTLTVSNMSPEDSSIYLCSVGGQSYGYTFGSGTRLTVV.

The V call is TRBV5-4, the J call TRBJ1-2; 7 bases agree with TRBD1. This CDR3 has 18 residues. Germline V gives CDR1 SGHNT, CDR2 YYREEE (reference sequence). Trimming cost V 3 bases and J 0 bases; bases outside gene matches: 14. Written as DNA, the CDR3 is TGTGCCAGCAGCTCTGGGATACTTGGACAGGCCTCTAACTATGGCTACACCTTC. Residues: CASSSGILGQASNYGYTF.

V is TRBV6-6 and J is TRBJ1-2; D remains unclear. The CDR3 has 14 residues. V lost 0 bases to trimming and J lost 6 bases, with 11 bases between them. Germline assignment: CDR1 MNHNY and CDR2 SVGAGI (reference sequence). The CDR3 loop is CASSYSVPRDGYTF. CDR3 in DNA: TGTGCCAGCAGTTACTCGGTCCCTCGGGATGGCTACACCTTC.

The chain is built from TRBV2 and TRBJ1-1, with 7 bases aligning to TRBD1. V shed 4 bases and J 8 bases; nucleotides not matched to a gene: 7. Germline CDR1 is SNHLY and CDR2 is FYNNEI. The CDR3 covers 13 residues. CDR3 in amino acids: CASSVGQPGEAFF. The CDR3, as DNA: TGTGCCAGCAGTGTGGGACAGCCAGGCGAAGCTTTCTTT.

The chain's CDR3 is CSAKTQTGALGETQYF. In DNA, the CDR3 is TGCAGCGCCAAGACCCAGACAGGAGCCCTTGGGGAGACCCAGTACTTC. The gene calls are TRBV29-1 and TRBJ2-5; possible D gene TRBD1, 6 bases. CDR3 length equals 16 residues. Between the trimmed V and J ends, which lost 7 bases and 5 bases, there was a span of 26 bases. CDR1 and CDR2 from the germline V gene are SQVTM and ANQGSEA.

The gene calls are TRBV7-9 and TRBJ1-5; unclear D gene. Germline CDR1 SEHNR, CDR2 FQNEAQ (reference sequence). V gave up 5 bases and J gave up 5 bases, with 16 bases separating them. The CDR3 is 15 amino acids. The CDR3 DNA follows: TGTGCCAGCAGCCCTTCAACTGGGTTTGATCAGCCCCAGCATTTT. This gives the protein CASSPSTGFDQPQHF.

The V call is TRBV6-5, the J call TRBJ2-7, with unresolved D. CDR3 length: 13 amino acids. The germline V gene has CDR1 MNHEY and CDR2 SVGAGI. Trimming left V 2 bases short and J 3 bases short, with 8 bases between. CDR3 coding DNA: TGTGCCAGCAGTTACAGGGTAGGCTACGAGCAGTACTTC. It encodes CASSYRVGYEQYF.

This rearrangement joins TRBV9 to TRBJ2-7, with 8 positions matching TRBD1. CDR3 length equals 17 residues. The germline CDR1 and CDR2 sequences are SGDLS and YYNGEE. The ends lost 3 bases at V and 4 bases at J; junction bases unmatched: 15. CDR3 protein: CASSARPDRGGIYEQYF. The CDR3 region has the DNA TGTGCCAGCAGCGCACGACCCGACAGGGGCGGTATATACGAGCAGTACTTC. The entire variable domain, with the rest obtained from reference TRBV9 and TRBJ2-7, is as follows: DSGVTQTPKHLITATGQRVTLRCSPRSGDLSVYWYQQSLDQGLQFLIQYYNGEERAKGNILERFSAQQFPDLHSELNLSSLELGDSALYFCASSARPDRGGIYEQYFGPGTRLTVT.

The rearrangement joins TRBV7-2 to TRBJ2-3; D is unclear. Germline V gene sequence: CDR1 SGHTA, CDR2 FQGNSA. This CDR3 is built from 13 residues. Trimming took 5 bases from V and 6 from J, leaving 12 bases between them. For the CDR3, the DNA is TGTGCCAGCAGCCCATACCGGTCGGATACGCAGTATTTT. It is translated as CASSPYRSDTQYF.

This rearrangement joins TRBV7-9 to TRBJ1-1; the D gene is possibly TRBD1 (6 bases). Germline CDR1 reads SEHNR; CDR2 reads FQNEAQ (reference sequence). CDR3 length: 13 amino acids. V lost 7 bases, J lost 11 bases, and 20 bases lay in between. In DNA form, the CDR3 reads TGTGCCAGCACCCTATCGATGGACAGTGAGGCTTTCTTT. It yields the protein CASTLSMDSEAFF.

V gene TRBV28 combines with J gene TRBJ2-1; D remains ambiguous. This CDR3 has 14 residues. V was trimmed by 2 bases and J by 6 bases, leaving 11 bases between them. Germline lookup yields CDR1 MDHEN and CDR2 SYDVKM. CDR3 bases: TGTGCCAGCAGTTTAGGCGGAACGGGCAATGAGCAGTTCTTC. This translates into CASSLGGTGNEQFF. The whole variable domain, filled in from reference TRBV28 and TRBJ2-1, reads DVKVTQSSRYLVKRTGEKVFLECVQDMDHENMFWYRQDPGLGLRLIYFSYDVKMKEKGDIPEGYSVSREKKERFSLILESASTNQTSMYLCASSLGGTGNEQFFGPGTRLTVL.